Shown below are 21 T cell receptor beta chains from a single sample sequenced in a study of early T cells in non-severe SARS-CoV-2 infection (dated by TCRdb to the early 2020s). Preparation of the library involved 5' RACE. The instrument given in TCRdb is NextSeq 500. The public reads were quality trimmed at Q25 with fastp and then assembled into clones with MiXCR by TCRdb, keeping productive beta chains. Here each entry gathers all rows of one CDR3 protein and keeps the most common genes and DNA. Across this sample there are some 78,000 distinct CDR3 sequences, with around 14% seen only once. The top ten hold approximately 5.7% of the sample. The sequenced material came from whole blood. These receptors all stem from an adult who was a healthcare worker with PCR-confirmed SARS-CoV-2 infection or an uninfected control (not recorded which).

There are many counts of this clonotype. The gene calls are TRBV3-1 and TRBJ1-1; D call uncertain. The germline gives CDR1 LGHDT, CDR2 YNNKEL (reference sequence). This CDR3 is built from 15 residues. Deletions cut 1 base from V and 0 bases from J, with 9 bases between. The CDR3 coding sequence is TGTGCCAGCAGCCAAGTACCCTACTTGAACACTGAAGCTTTCTTT. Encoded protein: CASSQVPYLNTEAFF.

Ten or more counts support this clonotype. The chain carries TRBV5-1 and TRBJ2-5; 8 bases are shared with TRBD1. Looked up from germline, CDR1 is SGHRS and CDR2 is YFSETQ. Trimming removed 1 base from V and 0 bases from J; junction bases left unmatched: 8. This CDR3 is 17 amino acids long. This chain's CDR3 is CASSLPPGQVYQETQYF. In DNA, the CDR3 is TGCGCCAGCAGCTTGCCCCCGGGACAGGTCTACCAAGAGACCCAGTACTTC.

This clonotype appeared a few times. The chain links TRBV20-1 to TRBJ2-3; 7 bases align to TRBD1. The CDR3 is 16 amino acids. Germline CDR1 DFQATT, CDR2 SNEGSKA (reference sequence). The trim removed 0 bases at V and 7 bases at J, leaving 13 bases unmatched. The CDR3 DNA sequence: TGCAGTGCTAGAGATAGGACAGGCGTTGTCCGGAATACGCAGTATTTT. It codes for CSARDRTGVVRNTQYF.

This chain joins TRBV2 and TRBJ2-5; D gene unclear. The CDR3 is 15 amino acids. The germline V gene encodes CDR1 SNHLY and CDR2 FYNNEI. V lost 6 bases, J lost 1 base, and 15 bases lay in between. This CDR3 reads CASRGQGIRQETQYF. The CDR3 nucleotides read TGTGCCAGCAGGGGTCAAGGGATTCGCCAAGAGACCCAGTACTTC.

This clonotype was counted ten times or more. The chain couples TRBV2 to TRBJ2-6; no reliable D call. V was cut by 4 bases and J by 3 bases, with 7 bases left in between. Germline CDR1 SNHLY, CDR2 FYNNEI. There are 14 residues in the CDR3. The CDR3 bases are TGTGCCAGCAGTGGAGGACGTGGGGCCAACGTCCTGACTTTC. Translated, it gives CASSGGRGANVLTF.

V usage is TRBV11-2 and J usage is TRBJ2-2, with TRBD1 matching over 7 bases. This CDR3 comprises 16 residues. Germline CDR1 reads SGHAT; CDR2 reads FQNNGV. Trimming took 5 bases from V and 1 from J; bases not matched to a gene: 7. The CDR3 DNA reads TGTGCCAGCAGCAACACCTGGGACAGGAACACCGGGGAGCTGTTTTTT. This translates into CASSNTWDRNTGELFF.

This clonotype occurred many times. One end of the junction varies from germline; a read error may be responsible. The CDR3 loop is CASSKTTGSNNEQFF. CDR3 coding DNA: TGCGCCAGCAGCAAAACGACAGGCTCCAACAATGAGCAGTTCTTC. V usage is TRBV5-1 and J usage is TRBJ2-1; possibly TRBD1 for D (6 bases). There are 15 residues in the CDR3. Per the germline V gene, CDR1 is SGHRS and CDR2 is YFSETQ. Full variable domain (outside the CDR3, taken from reference TRBV5-1 and TRBJ2-1): KAGVTQTPRYLIKTRGQQVTLSCSPISGHRSVSWYQQTPGQGLQFLFEYFSETQRNKGNFPGRFSGRQFSNSRSEMNVSTLELGDSALYLCASSKTTGSNNEQFFGPGTRLTVL.

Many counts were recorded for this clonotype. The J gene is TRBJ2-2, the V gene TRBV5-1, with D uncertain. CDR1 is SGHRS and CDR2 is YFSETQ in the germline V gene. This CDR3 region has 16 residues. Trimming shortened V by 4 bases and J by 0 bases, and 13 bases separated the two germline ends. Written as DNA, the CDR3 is TGCGCCAGCAGCCGTGGAGTTACGGCGAACACCGGGGAGCTGTTTTTT. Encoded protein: CASSRGVTANTGELFF.

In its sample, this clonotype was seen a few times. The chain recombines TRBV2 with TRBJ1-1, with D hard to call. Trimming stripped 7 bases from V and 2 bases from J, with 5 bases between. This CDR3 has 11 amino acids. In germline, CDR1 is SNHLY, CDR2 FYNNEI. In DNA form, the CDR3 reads TGTGCCAGCATGACCAACACTGAAGCTTTCTTT. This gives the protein CASMTNTEAFF.

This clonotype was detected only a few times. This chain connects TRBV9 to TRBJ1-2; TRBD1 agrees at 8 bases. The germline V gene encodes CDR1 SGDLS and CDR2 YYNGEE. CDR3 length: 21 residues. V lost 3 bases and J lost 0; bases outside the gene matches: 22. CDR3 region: CASSASILGGTGTISNYGYTF. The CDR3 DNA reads TGTGCCAGCAGCGCGTCCATCCTGGGGGGGACAGGAACGATTTCTAACTATGGCTACACCTTC. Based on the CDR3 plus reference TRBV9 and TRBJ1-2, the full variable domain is DSGVTQTPKHLITATGQRVTLRCSPRSGDLSVYWYQQSLDQGLQFLIQYYNGEERAKGNILERFSAQQFPDLHSELNLSSLELGDSALYFCASSASILGGTGTISNYGYTFGSGTRLTVV.

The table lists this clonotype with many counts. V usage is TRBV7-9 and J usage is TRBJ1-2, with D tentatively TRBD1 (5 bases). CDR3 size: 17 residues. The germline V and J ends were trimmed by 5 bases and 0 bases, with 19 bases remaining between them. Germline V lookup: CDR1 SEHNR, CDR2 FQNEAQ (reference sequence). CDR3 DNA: TGTGCCAGCAGCCATACAGGCCTCGGCCGGACTAACTATGGCTACACCTTC. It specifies CASSHTGLGRTNYGYTF. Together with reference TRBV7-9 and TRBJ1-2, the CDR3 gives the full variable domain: DTGVSQNPRHKITKRGQNVTFRCDPISEHNRLYWYRQTLGQGPEFLTYFQNEAQLEKSRLLSDRFSAERPKGSFSTLEIQRTEQGDSAMYLCASSHTGLGRTNYGYTFGSGTRLTVV.

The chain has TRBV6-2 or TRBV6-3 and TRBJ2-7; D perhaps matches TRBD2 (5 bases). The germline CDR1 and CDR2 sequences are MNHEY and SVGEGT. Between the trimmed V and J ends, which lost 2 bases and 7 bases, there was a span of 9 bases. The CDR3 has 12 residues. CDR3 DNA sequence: TGTGCCAGCAGTTACAGAGGGCTTGAGCAGTACTTC. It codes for CASSYRGLEQYF.

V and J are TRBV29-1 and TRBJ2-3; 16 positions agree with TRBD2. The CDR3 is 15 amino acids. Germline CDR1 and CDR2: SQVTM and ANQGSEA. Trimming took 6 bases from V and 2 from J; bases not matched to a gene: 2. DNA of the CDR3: TGCAGCGTGGGGACTAGCGGGGGGGCCACAGATACGCAGTATTTT. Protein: CSVGTSGGATDTQYF.

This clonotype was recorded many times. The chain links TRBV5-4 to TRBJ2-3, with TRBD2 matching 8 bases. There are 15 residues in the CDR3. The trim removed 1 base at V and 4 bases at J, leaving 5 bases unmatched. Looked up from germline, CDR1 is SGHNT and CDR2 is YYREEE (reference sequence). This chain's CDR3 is CASSLPGTRADTQYF. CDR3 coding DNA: TGTGCCAGCAGCTTGCCCGGGACTAGGGCAGATACGCAGTATTTT.

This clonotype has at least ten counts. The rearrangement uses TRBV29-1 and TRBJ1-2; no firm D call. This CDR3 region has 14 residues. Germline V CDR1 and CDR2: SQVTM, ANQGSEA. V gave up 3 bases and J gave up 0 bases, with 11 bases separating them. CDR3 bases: TGCAGCGTTGACATCTCCCAAGCTAACTATGGCTACACCTTC. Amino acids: CSVDISQANYGYTF.

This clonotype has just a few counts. CDR3 DNA sequence: TGTGCCAGCAGCTTAGCAGGGGGCCACACCGGGGAGCTGTTTTTT. Its translation: CASSLAGGHTGELFF. The V and J genes are TRBV7-8 and TRBJ2-2, with 7 bases fitting TRBD1. Germline CDR1 is SGHVS and CDR2 is FQNEAQ. Trimming removed 0 bases from V and 3 bases from J; junction bases left unmatched: 1. The CDR3 is made up of 15 amino acids.

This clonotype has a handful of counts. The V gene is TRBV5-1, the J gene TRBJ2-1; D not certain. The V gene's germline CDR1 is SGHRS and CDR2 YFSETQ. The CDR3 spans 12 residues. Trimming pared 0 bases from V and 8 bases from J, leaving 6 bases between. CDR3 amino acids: CASSLGRYEQFF. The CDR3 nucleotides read TGCGCCAGCAGCTTGGGCCGCTATGAGCAGTTCTTC. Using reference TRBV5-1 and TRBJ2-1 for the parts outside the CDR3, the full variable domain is KAGVTQTPRYLIKTRGQQVTLSCSPISGHRSVSWYQQTPGQGLQFLFEYFSETQRNKGNFPGRFSGRQFSNSRSEMNVSTLELGDSALYLCASSLGRYEQFFGPGTRLTVL.

The DNA for the CDR3 is TGCAGCGCGGGACTAGCGGGAGTTGGTGAGCAGTTCTTC. Its translation: CSAGLAGVGEQFF. The genes are TRBV29-1 and TRBJ2-1; 14 bases align to TRBD2. Per the germline V gene, CDR1 is SQVTM and CDR2 is ANQGSEA. V shed 7 bases, J shed 9 bases, and the junction held 5 bases outside the gene matches. The CDR3 contains 13 residues.

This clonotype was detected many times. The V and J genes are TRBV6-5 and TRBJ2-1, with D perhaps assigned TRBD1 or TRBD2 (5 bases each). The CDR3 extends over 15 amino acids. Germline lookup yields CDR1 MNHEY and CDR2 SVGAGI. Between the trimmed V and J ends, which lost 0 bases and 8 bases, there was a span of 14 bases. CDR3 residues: CASSYSGTWSHEQFF. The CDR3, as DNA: TGTGCCAGCAGTTACTCGGGGACCTGGTCCCATGAGCAGTTCTTC.

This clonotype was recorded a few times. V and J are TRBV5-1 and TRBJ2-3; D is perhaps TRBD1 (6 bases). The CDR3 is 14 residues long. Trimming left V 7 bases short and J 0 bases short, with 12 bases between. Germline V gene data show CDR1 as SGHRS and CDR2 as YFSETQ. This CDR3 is CASSMTGSTDTQYF. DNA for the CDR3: TGCGCCAGCTCCATGACAGGCAGCACAGATACGCAGTATTTT.

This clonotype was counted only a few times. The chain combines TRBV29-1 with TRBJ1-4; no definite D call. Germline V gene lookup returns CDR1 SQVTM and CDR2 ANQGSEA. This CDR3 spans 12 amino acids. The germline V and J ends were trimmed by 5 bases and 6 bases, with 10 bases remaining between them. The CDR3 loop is CSVQRGYEKLFF. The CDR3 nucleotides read TGCAGCGTTCAACGCGGATATGAAAAACTGTTTTTT.